The 12 T cell receptor beta chains in this list originate from one sample, sequenced in a study of cytomegalovirus exposure and HLA in healthy donors listed by TCRdb under 2017. Libraries were prepared through the immunoSEQ multiplex PCR assay. For the multiplex PCR, a mixture combining 60 forward primers for TCR Vbeta segments and 13 reverse primers for TCR Jbeta segments was used. TCRdb provides this immuneACCESS table in a form limited to in-frame rearrangements. Some clones are lacking; in checked studies, under half of them reflect an unresolved V gene, and why the rest are absent is not known. The sample includes about 100,000 clones, with approximately 79% observed a single time. The biggest ten clones account for roughly 3.8% of the sample. The sequenced material came from PBMCs. Every receptor here comes from a woman in her thirties or forties in good health and CMV-seronegative.

This chain uses TRBV9 with TRBJ2-1, with D perhaps matching TRBD2 (5 bases). This CDR3 has 14 amino acids. CDR1 and CDR2 (germline): SGDLS, YYNGEE. V shed 4 bases and J shed 5 bases, with 13 bases lying between them. The CDR3 DNA is TGTGCCAGCAGCTCCGGAGGCTGGGACAATGAGCAGTTCTTC. Protein sequence: CASSSGGWDNEQFF.

The chain employs TRBV7-6 and TRBJ1-4; D is perhaps TRBD1 (5 bases). The length of the CDR3 is 15 residues. With 6 bases removed from V and 12 bases from J, the gap between germline ends came to 23 bases. The germline V gene encodes CDR1 SGHVS and CDR2 FNYEAQ. CDR3 protein: CASSAGQGLNLELFF. DNA of the CDR3: TGTGCCAGCAGTGCCGGGCAGGGCTTAAACTTAGAACTGTTTTTT.

This chain uses TRBV18 with TRBJ1-1; D not certain. The germline V and J ends were trimmed by 5 bases and 0 bases, with 7 bases remaining between them. Germline V gene lookup returns CDR1 KGHSH and CDR2 LQKENI. The CDR3 totals 13 residues. The CDR3 sequence: CASSSTVNTEAFF. The DNA of the CDR3 is TGTGCCAGCTCAAGCACAGTGAACACTGAAGCTTTCTTT. Full variable domain (outside the CDR3, taken from reference TRBV18 and TRBJ1-1): NAGVMQNPRHLVRRRGQEARLRCSPMKGHSHVYWYRQLPEEGLKFMVYLQKENIIDESGMPKERFSAEFPKEGPSILRIQQVVRGDSAAYFCASSSTVNTEAFFGQGTRLTVV.

The rearrangement links TRBV11-3 to TRBJ2-5; a possible D gene is TRBD1 (5 bases). This CDR3 spans 14 amino acids. Trimming shortened V by 1 base and J by 5 bases, and 11 bases separated the two germline ends. Germline CDR1 is SGHNT and CDR2 is YENEEA. This CDR3 is CASSLVRTSETQYF. DNA for the CDR3: TGTGCCAGCAGCTTAGTGAGGACATCCGAGACCCAGTACTTC.

This clone was recorded a few times. This rearrangement joins TRBV5-6 to TRBJ2-1, with a tentative D call TRBD1 (6 bases). This CDR3 is built from 13 residues. With 1 base removed from V and 5 bases from J, the gap between germline ends came to 7 bases. Germline assignment: CDR1 SGHDT and CDR2 YYEEEE. The CDR3 spells CASSLRTDNEQFF. Here the CDR3 DNA reads TGTGCCAGCAGCTTGAGGACAGACAATGAGCAGTTCTTC.

Worth noting for this clone: The junction differs from germline at one of its ends, possibly a read error. The genes are TRBV29-1 and TRBJ1-2; D might be TRBD1 (6 bases). The germline V gene encodes CDR1 SQVTM and CDR2 ANQGSEA. The CDR3 has 12 residues. In nucleotides, the CDR3 is TGCAGCGGTCTACAGGGAGCTGGTGGCTACCCCTTC. Translating gives CSGLQGAGGYPF.

V and J are TRBV7-8 and TRBJ1-4; 8 positions agree with TRBD1. The CDR3 contains 17 residues. Germline V gene sequence: CDR1 SGHVS, CDR2 FQNEAQ. The V gene end was trimmed by 1 base and the J gene end by 3 bases; junction bases not matched to a gene: 7. CDR3 sequence reads: CASSLGLLQGANEKLFF. The DNA of the CDR3 is TGTGCCAGCAGCTTAGGGCTTCTACAGGGGGCTAATGAAAAACTGTTTTTT.

V is TRBV18 and J is TRBJ2-4; 9 bases fit TRBD1. The V and J ends lost 11 bases and 5 bases, in that order; junction bases with no gene match: 10. The CDR3 runs to 14 residues. The germline gives CDR1 KGHSH, CDR2 LQKENI. This CDR3 reads CAASETGGENIQYF. The CDR3 DNA reads as TGTGCCGCATCCGAGACAGGGGGAGAAAACATTCAGTACTTC.

The chain uses TRBV2 and TRBJ1-4; 7 bases agree with TRBD1. With V trimmed by 1 base and J by 7 bases, 6 bases remained unmatched. This CDR3 comprises 15 residues. Germline CDR1 and CDR2: SNHLY and FYNNEI. The CDR3 bases are TGTGCCAGCAGTGAAGAGACAGGGTGGGTTGAAAAACTGTTTTTT. It encodes CASSEETGWVEKLFF.

This clone occurred once. The V gene is TRBV5-1, the J gene TRBJ1-2; 8 bases align to TRBD1. Germline lookup yields CDR1 SGHRS and CDR2 YFSETQ. The CDR3 runs 15 residues. J was trimmed by 6 bases and V by 4 bases; bases with no gene match: 11. The CDR3 loop is CASSAGQAGLHGYTF. Here the CDR3 DNA reads TGCGCCAGCAGCGCGGGACAGGCGGGACTACATGGCTACACCTTC.

CDR3 bases: TGTGCCAGCAGCGTAGAGAGTGGGCTCGAAGCTTTCTTT. Its protein product is CASSVESGLEAFF. The chain combines TRBV9 with TRBJ1-1; D is unresolved. This CDR3 has 13 amino acids. The germline gives CDR1 SGDLS, CDR2 YYNGEE. The ends were cut back, 0 bases at V and 8 bases at J, with 11 bases in the middle.

V and J are TRBV5-8 and TRBJ1-5; 9 bases fit TRBD1. The J segment lost 6 bases and the V segment lost 4 bases, leaving 8 bases of the junction unmatched. The CDR3 extends over 15 amino acids. CDR1 and CDR2 (germline): SGHTS, YDEGEE. The CDR3 DNA follows: TGTGCCAGCAGCCCCCGGGACAGGGTCTTTCAGCCCCAGCATTTT. It codes for CASSPRDRVFQPQHF.